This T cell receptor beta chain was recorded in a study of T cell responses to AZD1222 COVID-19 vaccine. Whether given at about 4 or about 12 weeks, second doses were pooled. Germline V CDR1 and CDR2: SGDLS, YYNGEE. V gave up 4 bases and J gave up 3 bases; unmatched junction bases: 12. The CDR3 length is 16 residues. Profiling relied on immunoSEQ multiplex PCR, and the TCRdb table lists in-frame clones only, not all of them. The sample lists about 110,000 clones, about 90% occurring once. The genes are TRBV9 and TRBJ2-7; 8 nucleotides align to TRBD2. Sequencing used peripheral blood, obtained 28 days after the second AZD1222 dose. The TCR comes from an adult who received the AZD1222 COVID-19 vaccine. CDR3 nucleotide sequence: TGTGCCAGCAGCCCGACTTCCAGCGGGGGCATCTACGAGCAGTACTTC. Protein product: CASSPTSSGGIYEQYF.